Only a few counts were recorded for the clone carrying this T cell receptor beta chain. Its specificity is unknown. Participants, patients aged 18 to 65, had newly diagnosed hyperthyroidism with a duration under 2 months. The entry originates in a study of T cells in Graves' hyperthyroidism and ophthalmopathy. What was amplified from RNA transcripts were TCR beta CDR3 regions. HTBI primers were used for first-round RT-PCR of the TCR CDR3. TCRdb re-called the multiplex PCR reads through MiXCR, storing one row per CDR3 protein. The sample contains just over 550,000 distinct CDR3 sequences, roughly 46% of which appear only once. Points from the study as a whole: Blood held most thyroid clonotypes expanded above 0.001 frequency.

The source of this sequence is a woman aged 18-30 years with Graves' hyperthyroidism. The specimen sequenced was peripheral blood or thyroid tissue (not recorded which).

CDR3 protein: CASSYGDRSPSSYEQYF. The DNA for the CDR3 is TGTGCCAGCAGTTACGGGGACAGGTCTCCGAGCTCCTACGAGCAGTACTTC. The chain employs TRBV7-6 and TRBJ2-7; 8 bases fit TRBD1. CDR3 size: 17 residues. The J segment lost 0 bases and the V segment lost 6 bases, leaving 13 bases of the junction unmatched. The germline gives CDR1 SGHVS, CDR2 FNYEAQ.